This entry lists 20 T cell receptor beta chains sequenced from one sample in a study of T cells after posttransplantation cyclophosphamide. TCRdb's table, derived via immunoSEQ multiplex PCR, lists solely in-frame clones and lacks some. Singletons are absent from the sample, which has about 26,000 clones. The sequenced sample consisted of PBMCs. The source of these receptors is a man aged 50-60 years in good health, CMV-negative, and a related stem cell transplant donor.

This clone was detected ten times or more. V and J are TRBV4-2 and TRBJ2-1, with 11 bases matching TRBD2. The length of the CDR3 is 15 residues. Unmatched junction bases numbered 4, after V lost 1 base and J lost 8 bases. Germline V CDR1 and CDR2: LGHNA, YNFKEQ. CDR3 residues: CASSQASGRFDEQFF. DNA for the CDR3: TGTGCCAGCAGCCAAGCTAGCGGGAGGTTTGATGAGCAGTTCTTC.

This clone was counted many times. The V call is TRBV4-1, the J call TRBJ1-2; TRBD1 aligns across 7 bases. V gave up 2 bases and J gave up 7 bases; unmatched junction bases: 7. CDR1 is MGHRA, CDR2 YSYEKL, per germline. The CDR3 totals 14 residues. CDR3 protein: CASSQPAGGGGYTF. Written as DNA, the CDR3 is TGCGCCAGCAGCCAACCTGCAGGGGGTGGTGGCTACACCTTC.

The table lists this clone with many counts. This chain joins TRBV27 and TRBJ2-3, with D possibly being TRBD1 (6 bases). V was trimmed by 5 bases and J by 2 bases, leaving 20 bases between them. There are 17 residues in the CDR3. In germline, CDR1 is MNHEY, CDR2 SMNVEV (reference sequence). The CDR3 sequence is CASSQGQIKFYTDTQYF. Here the CDR3 DNA reads TGTGCCAGCAGTCAGGGGCAGATAAAATTTTACACAGATACGCAGTATTTT.

In this sample, this clone turned up many times. This chain joins TRBV29-1 and TRBJ2-5, with D possibly TRBD1 on 6 matching bases. The V gene's germline CDR1 is SQVTM and CDR2 ANQGSEA. V was shortened by 4 bases and J by 4 bases, with 13 bases between the two germline ends. The CDR3 consists of 13 residues. CDR3 nucleotides: TGCAGCGTTGTTTCTCCAGGGGTAGAGACCCAGTACTTC. The encoded protein is CSVVSPGVETQYF.

This clone was counted a few times. V gene TRBV25-1 combines with J gene TRBJ2-7; D is ambiguous. With 5 bases removed from V and 0 bases from J, the gap between germline ends came to 20 bases. CDR3 size: 17 residues. CDR1 MGHDK and CDR2 SYGVNS come from the germline V gene. The CDR3 DNA reads as TGTGCCAGCAGTCCGTCAGTGGTTGTTGGGCGCTCCTACGAGCAGTACTTC. Translation gives CASSPSVVVGRSYEQYF.

This clone was detected ten times or more. The chain combines TRBV4-2 with TRBJ2-5; D may be TRBD2 (6 bases). Per the germline V gene, CDR1 is LGHNA and CDR2 is YNFKEQ. The V gene lost 3 bases and the J gene lost 2 bases, with 13 bases spanning the gap. The CDR3 consists of 15 residues. The CDR3 here is CASSHGTASQETQYF. In nucleotides, the CDR3 is TGTGCCAGCAGCCATGGGACTGCCTCACAAGAGACCCAGTACTTC.

This clone was recorded many times. CDR3 nucleotide sequence: TGCGCCAGCAGCGCGCTAGGACAGGGGACGGAAAAACTGTTTTTT. It translates to CASSALGQGTEKLFF. J is TRBJ1-4 and V is TRBV5-1; 9 bases fit TRBD1. J was trimmed by 8 bases and V by 4 bases; bases with no gene match: 9. Per germline, CDR1 SGHRS and CDR2 YFSETQ. The CDR3 consists of 15 residues.

There are many counts of this clone. The chain couples TRBV6-5 to TRBJ2-7, with TRBD2 as a possible D gene (6 bases). Trimming shortened V by 0 bases and J by 5 bases, and 8 bases separated the two germline ends. Germline V gene lookup returns CDR1 MNHEY and CDR2 SVGAGI. The CDR3 sequence is 13 residues long. The CDR3 DNA reads as TGTGCCAGCAGTTACTCTTCGGGAGACGAGCAGTACTTC. Its translation is CASSYSSGDEQYF.

This clone was seen ten or more times. V is TRBV19 and J is TRBJ2-3; TRBD1 matches at 7 bases. Trimming cost V 3 bases and J 0 bases; bases outside gene matches: 3. Germline-derived CDR1 and CDR2 are LNHDA and SQIVND (reference sequence). The CDR3 consists of 15 residues. The CDR3 nucleotides are TGTGCCAGTAGTATCGGGACAGCTAGCACAGATACGCAGTATTTT. It yields the protein CASSIGTASTDTQYF.

This clone was observed at least ten times. One end of the junction is discordant with germline, which a read error may explain. This chain links TRBV6-1 with TRBJ1-5; 9 bases fit TRBD1. The germline CDR1 and CDR2 sequences are MNHNS and SASEGT. This CDR3 contains 12 residues. CDR3 amino acids: CASSENRDRESF. The CDR3 nucleotides read TGTGCCAGCAGTGAAAATCGGGACAGGGAGTCTTTT.

This clone has ten or more counts. This chain joins TRBV19 and TRBJ2-7; 11 bases are shared with TRBD1. This CDR3 has 15 amino acids. J lost 7 bases, V lost 2 bases, and 7 bases had no gene match. Per the germline V gene, CDR1 is LNHDA and CDR2 is SQIVND (reference sequence). This CDR3 reads CASSILDRGQDEQYF. The DNA of the CDR3 is TGTGCCAGTAGTATACTGGACAGGGGGCAGGATGAGCAGTACTTC.

This clone has a count of ten or more. CDR3 nucleotide sequence: TGTGCCAGCAGCCAAGATCCACGCGGGGGGGCTAAGAATGAGCAGTTCTTC. Translating it yields CASSQDPRGGAKNEQFF. This chain links TRBV4-2 with TRBJ2-1; 9 bases line up with TRBD2. CDR3 length: 17 amino acids. CDR1 is LGHNA and CDR2 is YNFKEQ in the germline V gene. With 0 bases clipped from V and 7 bases from J, the junction kept 10 bases outside the gene matches.

This clone was observed at least ten times. The rearrangement links TRBV7-9 to TRBJ2-7, with 8 bases lining up with TRBD1. This CDR3 has 19 residues. Germline V gene lookup returns CDR1 SEHNR and CDR2 FQNEAQ (reference sequence). J lost 2 bases, V lost 3 bases, and 18 bases had no gene match. The CDR3 region has the DNA TGTGCCAGCAGCTTCCACCGGGACAGGAGTACGTCGGGTGCCTACGAGCAGTACTTC. Translating it yields CASSFHRDRSTSGAYEQYF.

This clone was found many times. The chain couples TRBV19 to TRBJ2-5; the D gene is possibly TRBD2 (6 bases). Deletions cut 5 bases from V and 5 bases from J, with 18 bases between. Germline CDR1 reads LNHDA; CDR2 reads SQIVND (reference sequence). The CDR3 has 15 amino acids. Written as DNA, the CDR3 is TGTGCCAGTAGTCCCCGGGGCCTTGGGAGGGAGACCCAGTACTTC. This codes for CASSPRGLGRETQYF.

This clone was recorded many times. V usage is TRBV10-2 and J usage is TRBJ1-2, with D uncertain. Trimming took off 5 bases at V and 3 bases at J, with 7 bases between the two ends. Germline-derived CDR1 and CDR2 are WSHSY and SAAADI. This CDR3 spans 12 amino acids. CDR3 sequence reads: CASSFSDYGYTF. DNA for the CDR3: TGCGCCAGCAGTTTCAGCGACTATGGCTACACCTTC.

This clone was seen many times. V and J are TRBV19 and TRBJ1-5, with no clear D. The germline V and J ends were trimmed by 8 bases and 9 bases, with 17 bases remaining between them. CDR3 length: 13 residues. Germline CDR1 LNHDA, CDR2 SQIVND (reference sequence). CDR3 residues: CASGLGVKRPQHF. In DNA, the CDR3 is TGTGCCAGTGGCTTGGGAGTAAAGCGGCCCCAGCATTTT.

This clone has a count of ten or more. This CDR3 is also generated by other DNA sequences in the sample. This chain joins TRBV7-2 and TRBJ1-5; D is ambiguous. Trimming took 3 bases from V and 3 from J, leaving 12 bases between them. The CDR3 has 15 residues. Germline CDR1 SGHTA, CDR2 FQGNSA. CDR3 in DNA: TGTGCCAGCAGCTTGTCTTACAGCCCCAATCAGCCCCAGCATTTT. Its translation: CASSLSYSPNQPQHF.

Ten or more counts support this clone. The chain combines TRBV7-9 with TRBJ1-1; 7 nucleotides line up with TRBD1. The CDR3 extends over 14 amino acids. The V gene's germline CDR1 is SEHNR and CDR2 FQNEAQ (reference sequence). V lost 2 bases to trimming and J lost 1 base; unmatched junction nucleotides: 1. CDR3 in amino acids: CASSLRQGNTEAFF. As DNA, the CDR3 is TGTGCCAGCAGCTTAAGACAGGGGAACACTGAAGCTTTCTTT. The entire variable domain, with the rest obtained from reference TRBV7-9 and TRBJ1-1, is as follows: DTGVSQNPRHKITKRGQNVTFRCDPISEHNRLYWYRQTLGQGPEFLTYFQNEAQLEKSRLLSDRFSAERPKGSFSTLEIQRTEQGDSAMYLCASSLRQGNTEAFFGQGTRLTVV.

This clone was detected ten times or more. This sequence joins TRBV27 and TRBJ2-2; TRBD2 matches 10 bases. The CDR3 runs 16 residues. Germline-derived CDR1 and CDR2 are MNHEY and SMNVEV (reference sequence). The ends lost 5 bases at V and 2 bases at J; junction bases unmatched: 5. This CDR3 reads CASSRRTSGNTGELFF. In nucleotides, the CDR3 is TGTGCCAGCAGTCGGAGGACTAGCGGAAACACCGGGGAGCTGTTTTTT.

This clone has ten or more counts. The V and J genes are TRBV5-1 and TRBJ2-7; 9 bases fit TRBD1. CDR1 is SGHRS and CDR2 is YFSETQ in the germline V gene. V shed 3 bases and J 0 bases; nucleotides not matched to a gene: 7. There are 16 residues in the CDR3. As DNA, the CDR3 is TGCGCCAGCAGCTCTACAAGGACAGGGGACTCCTACGAGCAGTACTTC. This translates into CASSSTRTGDSYEQYF.